These 31 T cell receptor beta chains came from one sample sequenced in a study of cytomegalovirus exposure and HLA in healthy donors (dated by TCRdb to 2016 to 2017). The library was prepared using the immunoSEQ multiplex PCR assay. For the multiplex PCR, a mixture combining 60 forward primers for TCR Vbeta segments and 13 reverse primers for TCR Jbeta segments was used. What TCRdb holds here is the immuneACCESS table cut down to in-frame rearrangements. Part of the clones is not present; checked against another copy, under half of the missing clones reflect an unresolved V gene, and the others are unexplained. This sample's table contains 100,000 to 150,000 clones. The ten largest clones capture roughly 1.5% of the sample. The sample comprised PBMCs. The receptors stem from a woman between 40 and 55 years old in good health and CMV-seronegative.

The chain couples TRBV4-1 to TRBJ1-2; possible D gene TRBD1, 6 bases. There are 13 residues in the CDR3. Per germline, CDR1 MGHRA and CDR2 YSYEKL. The germline V and J ends were trimmed by 3 bases and 4 bases, with 9 bases remaining between them. The chain's CDR3 is CASSQGAGYGYTF. The CDR3 DNA reads TGCGCCAGCAGCCAGGGGGCGGGCTATGGCTACACCTTC.

Here the CDR3 reads CASSTSLGHEQYF. The CDR3 region has the DNA TGTGCCAGCAGCACCTCCCTGGGCCACGAGCAGTACTTC. The chain links TRBV7-8 to TRBJ2-7; no clear D. The CDR3 length is 13 residues. Trimming shortened V by 5 bases and J by 5 bases, and 13 bases separated the two germline ends. Germline V gene data show CDR1 as SGHVS and CDR2 as FQNEAQ. Drawing the rest from reference TRBV7-8 and TRBJ2-7, the complete variable domain is GAGVSQSPRYKVAKRGQDVALRCDPISGHVSLFWYQQALGQGPEFLTYFQNEAQLDKSGLPSDRFFAERPEGSVSTLKIQRTQQEDSAVYLCASSTSLGHEQYFGPGTRLTVT.

The chain has TRBV4-1 and TRBJ1-6; D is ambiguous. The length of the CDR3 is 15 residues. Deletions cut 1 base from V and 7 bases from J, with 11 bases between. Germline lookup yields CDR1 MGHRA and CDR2 YSYEKL. Here the CDR3 reads CASSQVLSSNSPLHF. The CDR3 DNA is TGCGCCAGCAGCCAAGTCCTGAGTTCGAATTCACCCCTCCACTTT.

The rearrangement joins TRBV6-5 to TRBJ1-3; the D gene is possibly TRBD1 (5 bases). The V and J ends lost 2 bases and 3 bases respectively, with 14 bases between them. In germline, CDR1 is MNHEY, CDR2 SVGAGI. The CDR3 spans 16 residues. CDR3 sequence reads: CASSYTQQGGGNTIYF. The CDR3 DNA reads as TGTGCCAGCAGTTACACCCAGCAGGGTGGTGGAAACACCATATATTTT.

The V call is TRBV7-3, the J call TRBJ2-2; D possibly corresponds to TRBD2 (5 bases). The CDR3 has 13 residues. Germline V gene lookup returns CDR1 SGHTA and CDR2 FQGTGA. V was shortened by 5 bases and J by 9 bases, with 13 bases between the two germline ends. This chain's CDR3 is CASSTRTGRELFF. CDR3 sequence (DNA): TGTGCCAGCAGCACCCGGACTGGGAGGGAGCTGTTTTTT. Full variable domain (rest looked up from reference TRBV7-3 and TRBJ2-2): GAGVSQTPSNKVTEKGKYVELRCDPISGHTALYWYRQSLGQGPEFLIYFQGTGAADDSGLPNDRFFAVRPEGSVSTLKIQRTERGDSAVYLCASSTRTGRELFFGEGSRLTVL.

The chain couples TRBV5-6 to TRBJ1-6; the D gene is possibly TRBD1 (6 bases). V was shortened by 2 bases and J by 10 bases, with 13 bases between the two germline ends. The CDR3 has 14 residues. CDR1 and CDR2 (germline): SGHDT, YYEEEE. CDR3 bases: TGTGCCAGCAGCTTCGTTGGGGGCAAATCACCCCTCCACTTT. Encoded protein: CASSFVGGKSPLHF.

The chain couples TRBV9 to TRBJ2-3; the D is unclear. This CDR3 contains 13 residues. The germline gives CDR1 SGDLS, CDR2 YYNGEE. V dropped 4 bases and J dropped 3 bases, with 9 bases sitting between them. CDR3 region: CASSYSSTDTQYF. The CDR3 DNA reads TGTGCCAGCAGCTATTCGTCGACAGATACGCAGTATTTT.

The genes are TRBV9 and TRBJ1-1; unclear D gene. V was trimmed by 0 bases and J by 1 base, leaving 7 bases between them. Germline V gene sequence: CDR1 SGDLS, CDR2 YYNGEE. The CDR3 spans 14 residues. CDR3 sequence reads: CASSVAPWNTEAFF. DNA of the CDR3: TGTGCCAGCAGCGTAGCCCCATGGAACACTGAAGCTTTCTTT.

The chain carries TRBV18 and TRBJ1-4; 7 bases align to TRBD1. Looked up from germline, CDR1 is KGHSH and CDR2 is LQKENI. V lost 0 bases and J lost 6; bases outside the gene matches: 7. This CDR3 is built from 16 residues. For the CDR3, the DNA is TGTGCCAGCTCACCACCAACAGGGGTCAGGGATGAAAAACTGTTTTTT. Protein product: CASSPPTGVRDEKLFF.

The chain employs TRBV7-2 and TRBJ2-3, with 13 bases matching TRBD2. This CDR3 is 17 amino acids long. Germline V gene data show CDR1 as SGHTA and CDR2 as FQGNSA. V was clipped by 3 bases and J by 4 bases; unmatched bases: 7. CDR3 loop: CASSFLLAGGRSDTQYF. DNA of the CDR3: TGTGCCAGCAGCTTTTTACTAGCGGGGGGGCGATCAGATACGCAGTATTTT. Combining the CDR3 with reference TRBV7-2 and TRBJ2-3 gives the whole variable domain GAGVSQSPSNKVTEKGKDVELRCDPISGHTALYWYRQSLGQGLEFLIYFQGNSAPDKSGLPSDRFSAERTGGSVSTLTIQRTQQEDSAVYLCASSFLLAGGRSDTQYFGPGTRLTVL.

J is TRBJ2-3 and V is TRBV9; D gene ambiguous. From germline, CDR1 is SGDLS and CDR2 YYNGEE. Trimming removed 0 bases at V and 0 bases at J, with 5 bases between. The CDR3 loop spans 14 amino acids. The CDR3 DNA reads as TGTGCCAGCAGCGTAGATATTAGCACAGATACGCAGTATTTT. It translates to CASSVDISTDTQYF.

The rearrangement links TRBV4-2 to TRBJ1-6, with D possibly TRBD1 on 5 matching bases. This CDR3 comprises 15 residues. The V gene lost 3 bases and the J gene lost 6 bases, with 12 bases spanning the gap. Per the germline V gene, CDR1 is LGHNA and CDR2 is YNFKEQ. In DNA form, the CDR3 reads TGTGCCAGCAGCCAGTCCGACAGCTTTAATTCACCCCTCCACTTT. Translating gives CASSQSDSFNSPLHF.

The genes are TRBV9 and TRBJ1-1, with D perhaps TRBD1 (6 bases). Germline CDR1 reads SGDLS; CDR2 reads YYNGEE. The CDR3 extends over 17 amino acids. V gave up 4 bases and J gave up 5 bases, with 24 bases separating them. The CDR3 nucleotides are TGTGCCAGCAGCCTCCAGTTACACAGGGTCGGTTGGACTGAAGCTTTCTTT. This gives the protein CASSLQLHRVGWTEAFF.

J is TRBJ1-1 and V is TRBV7-2; the D is unclear. Germline-derived CDR1 and CDR2 are SGHTA and FQGNSA. The CDR3 extends over 14 amino acids. The V and J ends lost 3 bases and 1 base respectively, with 9 bases between them. This CDR3 reads CASSFSQWNTEAFF. The DNA for the CDR3 is TGTGCCAGCAGCTTCAGTCAGTGGAACACTGAAGCTTTCTTT.

This rearrangement joins TRBV6-6 to TRBJ1-1; weak D call: TRBD1 (6 bases). The CDR3 runs to 14 residues. V lost 6 bases and J 0 bases, leaving 11 bases between the germline ends. Germline-derived CDR1 and CDR2 are MNHNY and SVGAGI (reference sequence). The CDR3 nucleotides read TGTGCCAGCAGGAATACAGGGTTGAACACTGAAGCTTTCTTT. Translation gives CASRNTGLNTEAFF.

The chain links TRBV2 to TRBJ1-6; a possible D gene is TRBD1 (6 bases). V was pared by 7 bases and J by 4 bases, with 14 bases between. Germline V gene data show CDR1 as SNHLY and CDR2 as FYNNEI. There are 15 residues in the CDR3. In DNA form, the CDR3 reads TGTGCCAGCAATCAAAGGGACACATATAATTCACCCCTCCACTTT. Its protein product is CASNQRDTYNSPLHF.

This chain joins TRBV2 and TRBJ2-7; 8 positions agree with TRBD1. CDR1 and CDR2 from the germline V gene are SNHLY and FYNNEI. J was trimmed by 4 bases and V by 7 bases; bases with no gene match: 6. This CDR3 spans 13 amino acids. DNA of the CDR3: TGTGCCAGCAACCAAGACAGGGGTTACGAGCAGTACGTC. Translated: CASNQDRGYEQYV.

CDR3 sequence (DNA): TGTGCCAGCAGTTTATCGGGGGTGAACTATGGCTACACCTTC. It codes for CASSLSGVNYGYTF. This chain joins TRBV28 and TRBJ1-2, with D perhaps matching TRBD1 (5 bases). The CDR3 runs 14 residues. Germline V gene lookup returns CDR1 MDHEN and CDR2 SYDVKM. Trimming pared 1 base from V and 2 bases from J, leaving 8 bases between.

The genes are TRBV10-3 and TRBJ1-1, with D unclear. The length of the CDR3 is 12 residues. Germline V gene sequence: CDR1 ENHRY, CDR2 SYGVKD. Trimming left V 10 bases short and J 9 bases short, with 18 bases between. CDR3 protein: CASTEGDIKAFF. Here the CDR3 DNA reads TGTGCCAGCACAGAGGGAGATATAAAAGCTTTCTTT.

The rearrangement joins TRBV6-1 to TRBJ2-7; 7 bases agree with TRBD2. Germline V lookup: CDR1 MNHNS, CDR2 SASEGT. This CDR3 has 12 amino acids. V gave up 6 bases and J gave up 5 bases; unmatched junction bases: 4. CDR3 bases: TGTGCCAGCAGACCTCGGGGGGACGAGCAGTACTTC. Translated: CASRPRGDEQYF.

The V and J genes are TRBV21-1 and TRBJ2-5; the table's D call TRBD1 went unverified against the DNA. TRBV21-1 is recorded as a pseudogene. This CDR3 is built from 21 residues. This chain's CDR3 is CASSKKGPGSGSLLPKKTQYF. For the CDR3, the DNA is TGTGCCAGCAGCAAAAAGGGTCCAGGGTCCGGGTCGCTCCTCCCTAAGAAAACCCAGTACTTC.

The chain recombines TRBV28 with TRBJ1-6; 9 bases agree with TRBD1. Germline-derived CDR1 and CDR2 are MDHEN and SYDVKM. V shed 8 bases and J 9 bases; nucleotides not matched to a gene: 8. This CDR3 region has 14 residues. The chain's CDR3 is CASGFTGGRSPLHF. CDR3 nucleotide sequence: TGTGCCAGCGGATTCACAGGGGGCCGTTCACCCCTCCACTTT.

V gene TRBV5-1 combines with J gene TRBJ1-1, with D perhaps matching TRBD1 (6 bases). Germline V CDR1 and CDR2: SGHRS, YFSETQ. V was shortened by 0 bases and J by 3 bases, with 15 bases between the two germline ends. This CDR3 region has 16 residues. Written as DNA, the CDR3 is TGCGCCAGCAGCTTGGCCGGGGGGCTCCGGGACACTGAAGCTTTCTTT. Translating gives CASSLAGGLRDTEAFF.

This chain joins TRBV5-5 and TRBJ2-7; tentatively, D is TRBD1 (5 bases). V was shortened by 2 bases and J by 5 bases, with 8 bases between the two germline ends. Germline assignment: CDR1 SGHKS and CDR2 YYEKEE (reference sequence). This CDR3 contains 12 residues. The CDR3 protein is CASSLSGNEQYV. CDR3 nucleotides: TGTGCCAGCAGCTTATCAGGGAACGAGCAGTACGTC.

The chain employs TRBV9 and TRBJ1-6; a possible D gene is TRBD1 (5 bases). Trimming removed 3 bases from V and 10 bases from J, with 17 bases in between. CDR1 is SGDLS and CDR2 is YYNGEE in the germline V gene. The CDR3 sequence is 15 residues long. The CDR3 region has the DNA TGTGCCAGCAGCGCCGGGACTGGGTCGGGATCACCCCTCCACTTT. It codes for CASSAGTGSGSPLHF.

This sequence joins TRBV6-4 and TRBJ2-3, with 7 bases matching TRBD2. This CDR3 has 12 amino acids. Germline assignment: CDR1 MRHNA and CDR2 SNTAGT. The V gene end was trimmed by 6 bases and the J gene end by 15 bases; junction bases not matched to a gene: 12. The chain's CDR3 is CASSPSRTSLYF. CDR3 nucleotide sequence: TGTGCCAGCAGCCCAAGCAGGACTAGTCTCTATTTT.

The chain links TRBV4-1 to TRBJ1-1, with TRBD1 as a possible D gene (5 bases). CDR1 is MGHRA, CDR2 YSYEKL, per germline. V dropped 3 bases and J dropped 1 base, with 12 bases sitting between them. This CDR3 has 15 amino acids. The CDR3 is CASSHQTGGNTEAFF. The DNA for the CDR3 is TGCGCCAGCAGCCACCAGACGGGGGGGAACACTGAAGCTTTCTTT.

The chain carries TRBV11-2 and TRBJ1-3; no definite D call. CDR1 is SGHAT and CDR2 is FQNNGV in the germline V gene. This CDR3 has 18 amino acids. The V end lost 5 bases, the J end lost 0 bases, and 20 bases lay between the germline ends. The CDR3 here is CASSARSWVSGSGNTIYF. The CDR3 nucleotides read TGTGCCAGCAGCGCCCGGAGCTGGGTGTCCGGCTCTGGAAACACCATATATTTT.

V is TRBV20-1 and J is TRBJ1-1, with D possibly TRBD1 on 5 matching bases. Trimming pared 6 bases from V and 11 bases from J, leaving 16 bases between. The germline CDR1 and CDR2 sequences are DFQATT and SNEGSKA (reference sequence). The CDR3 consists of 11 residues. CDR3 amino acids: CSAPTRSGAFF. CDR3 bases: TGCAGTGCACCTACCCGGTCAGGGGCTTTCTTT.

The chain uses TRBV10-3 and TRBJ2-4, with TRBD2 matching over 8 bases. This CDR3 is 15 amino acids long. Trimming took 10 bases from V and 8 from J; bases not matched to a gene: 16. CDR1 ENHRY and CDR2 SYGVKD come from the germline V gene. As DNA, the CDR3 is TGTGCCAGCACAGCGACTAGCGACCACGCCGACATTCAGTACTTC. Translating it yields CASTATSDHADIQYF.

Points on this clone: The DNA is left out, because the CDR3 cannot be placed on it with certainty; the CDR3 is given as TCRdb lists it. V and J are TRBV6-5 and TRBJ2-1; TRBD1, the table's D call, was not compared with the DNA. The CDR3 spans 15 residues, counting both ends. Per germline, CDR1 MNHEY and CDR2 SVGAGI. The CDR3 protein is CASSSSTGGRYEQFF.